The 27 T cell receptor beta chains below come from one sample, sequenced in a study of blood T cell repertoires in COVID-19. The method was immunoSEQ multiplex PCR; TCRdb's version includes in-frame clones alone and lacks a portion of them. The table has 200,000 to 250,000 clones, 65% to 85% seen once; the top ten hold roughly 3.5%. Sequenced: PBMCs or T cells enriched from blood (not recorded which). Every receptor here comes from a woman aged 60-75 years who had recovered from COVID-19.

This CDR3 reads CASSSGGGGGRDTQYF. CDR3 coding DNA: TGTGCCAGCAGCTCCGGCGGGGGCGGGGGGAGAGATACGCAGTATTTT. The rearrangement uses TRBV5-6 and TRBJ2-3, with TRBD2 matching over 8 bases. Trimming at V came to 3 bases and at J to 5 bases, leaving 11 bases not matched to a gene. Germline assignment: CDR1 SGHDT and CDR2 YYEEEE. The CDR3 sequence is 16 residues long.

The chain combines TRBV6-6 with TRBJ2-5, with no clear D. V was pared by 2 bases and J by 1 base, with 8 bases between. CDR3 length: 14 amino acids. Germline loops: CDR1 MNHNY, CDR2 SVGAGI (reference sequence). This CDR3 is CASSYGQSQETQYF. CDR3 coding DNA: TGTGCCAGCAGTTACGGGCAGTCCCAAGAGACCCAGTACTTC.

The V gene is TRBV9, the J gene TRBJ1-3; TRBD1 matches 9 bases. The CDR3 spans 17 residues. The germline V gene encodes CDR1 SGDLS and CDR2 YYNGEE. J lost 0 bases, V lost 4 bases, and 8 bases had no gene match. The CDR3 region has the DNA TGTGCCAGCAGCCCCCGGGACAGGGAGGCCTCTGGAAACACCATATATTTT. Its translation is CASSPRDREASGNTIYF.

The chain joins TRBV29-1 to TRBJ2-2; tentatively, D is TRBD1 (6 bases). Trimming cost V 7 bases and J 6 bases, with 15 bases left between them. Germline V gene sequence: CDR1 SQVTM, CDR2 ANQGSEA. The length of the CDR3 is 13 residues. The CDR3 region has the DNA TGCAGCGGAACAGGGTGGGAATCCGGGGAGCTGTTTTTT. It is translated as CSGTGWESGELFF.

The chain recombines TRBV7-2 with TRBJ2-5; 9 bases fit TRBD2. Unmatched junction bases numbered 7, after V lost 1 base and J lost 4 bases. CDR3 length: 16 amino acids. CDR1 and CDR2 from the germline V gene are SGHTA and FQGNSA. Written as DNA, the CDR3 is TGTGCCAGCAGCTTAGACTGGCGGGAGGGCCGAGAGACCCAGTACTTC. Encoded protein: CASSLDWREGRETQYF.

This chain connects TRBV29-1 to TRBJ2-1; weak D call: TRBD2 (6 bases). The CDR3 is 14 residues long. V was trimmed by 2 bases and J by 5 bases, leaving 13 bases between them. The V gene's germline CDR1 is SQVTM and CDR2 ANQGSEA. CDR3 region: CSVEYGRGNNEQFF. CDR3 DNA sequence: TGCAGCGTTGAATATGGGCGGGGAAACAATGAGCAGTTCTTC.

The rearrangement uses TRBV6-5 and TRBJ1-1, with 12 positions matching TRBD1. CDR1 MNHEY and CDR2 SVGAGI come from the germline V gene. There are 13 residues in the CDR3. Trimming cost V 6 bases and J 12 bases; bases outside gene matches: 8. CDR3 region: CASSKGQGAQTFF. The CDR3 nucleotides are TGTGCCAGCAGCAAGGGACAGGGGGCGCAGACTTTCTTT.

The gene calls are TRBV5-1 and TRBJ1-1; 10 bases agree with TRBD1. This CDR3 spans 16 amino acids. Unmatched junction bases numbered 8, after V lost 2 bases and J lost 4 bases. In germline, CDR1 is SGHRS, CDR2 YFSETQ. The CDR3 bases are TGCGCCAGCAGCTTAATTAGCGGGACAGGGGCCACTGAAGCTTTCTTT. Its protein product is CASSLISGTGATEAFF.

This chain links TRBV7-2 with TRBJ1-2, with 9 nucleotides matching TRBD1. Per the germline V gene, CDR1 is SGHTA and CDR2 is FQGNSA. The V segment lost 7 bases and the J segment 5 bases; nucleotides outside the gene matches: 8. This CDR3 region has 14 residues. The CDR3 region has the DNA TGTGCCAGCACCTGGGGACAGGGTGGTTATGGCTACACCTTC. Protein: CASTWGQGGYGYTF. The entire variable domain, with the rest obtained from reference TRBV7-2 and TRBJ1-2, is as follows: GAGVSQSPSNKVTEKGKDVELRCDPISGHTALYWYRQSLGQGLEFLIYFQGNSAPDKSGLPSDRFSAERTGGSVSTLTIQRTQQEDSAVYLCASTWGQGGYGYTFGSGTRLTVV.

J is TRBJ1-2 and V is TRBV5-4; 10 nucleotides agree with TRBD1. The junction had 4 bases not matched to a gene; V was cut back by 3 bases and J by 2 bases. CDR3 length equals 15 residues. Germline-derived CDR1 and CDR2 are SGHNT and YYREEE (reference sequence). Here the CDR3 DNA reads TGTGCCAGCAGCTCCCAGGACAGGGGGAACTATGGCTACACCTTC. Translating it yields CASSSQDRGNYGYTF.

The rearrangement uses TRBV5-1 and TRBJ2-7; TRBD1 agrees at 7 bases. V was pared by 3 bases and J by 4 bases, with 10 bases of the junction left unmatched. Looked up from germline, CDR1 is SGHRS and CDR2 is YFSETQ. The CDR3 runs to 15 residues. The CDR3 nucleotides read TGCGCCAGCAGCTACGACAGGGATTCAGATTACGAGCAGTACTTC. This codes for CASSYDRDSDYEQYF.

The rearrangement joins TRBV6-2 or TRBV6-3 to TRBJ2-1; 9 bases match TRBD2. Germline CDR1 MNHEY, CDR2 SVGEGT. V was clipped by 6 bases and J by 7 bases; unmatched bases: 10. The CDR3 contains 15 residues. CDR3 sequence (DNA): TGTGCCAGCAGCCCTCCGGGTAGCGGGGGAAATGAGCAGTTCTTC. It codes for CASSPPGSGGNEQFF.

The CDR3 DNA follows: TGCGCCAGCAGCTTAACCGGACAGGAGGTGGGCTACACCTTC. Its protein product is CASSLTGQEVGYTF. The chain couples TRBV5-1 to TRBJ1-2; 7 nucleotides align to TRBD1. This CDR3 is 14 amino acids long. The trim removed 2 bases at V and 8 bases at J, leaving 9 bases unmatched. Germline V gives CDR1 SGHRS, CDR2 YFSETQ.

The rearrangement joins TRBV5-8 to TRBJ1-6; no clear D gene. Trimming removed 4 bases from V and 8 bases from J, with 7 bases in between. The CDR3 consists of 12 residues. Per germline, CDR1 SGHTS and CDR2 YDEGEE. CDR3: CASSLQYSPLHF. The CDR3 DNA is TGTGCCAGCAGCCTTCAGTATTCACCCCTCCACTTT. The entire variable domain, with the rest obtained from reference TRBV5-8 and TRBJ1-6, is as follows: EAGVTQSPTHLIKTRGQQATLRCSPISGHTSVYWYQQALGLGLQFLLWYDEGEERNRGNFPPRFSGRQFPNYSSELNVNALELEDSALYLCASSLQYSPLHFGNGTRLTVT.

V and J are TRBV19 and TRBJ1-1, with 9 bases identical to TRBD1. Germline trimming cut 5 bases from V and 7 bases from J; bases unmatched to any gene: 17. CDR1 is LNHDA and CDR2 is SQIVND in the germline V gene (reference sequence). This CDR3 contains 17 residues. CDR3 sequence (DNA): TGTGCCAGTAGTCCAACACCTCGGGACAGGGCCAGATATGAAGCTTTCTTT. Its translation is CASSPTPRDRARYEAFF.

The rearrangement uses TRBV5-4 and TRBJ2-2; TRBD2 matches 8 bases. With 6 bases clipped from V and 5 bases from J, the junction kept 12 bases outside the gene matches. The CDR3 has 16 residues. CDR1 and CDR2 from the germline V gene are SGHNT and YYREEE (reference sequence). As DNA, the CDR3 is TGTGCCAGCACCGCCCCGGGGGGGCCGGGAACCGGGGAGCTGTTTTTT. Protein product: CASTAPGGPGTGELFF.

The J gene is TRBJ2-1, the V gene TRBV5-1, with TRBD2 matching 9 bases. Germline lookup yields CDR1 SGHRS and CDR2 YFSETQ. CDR3 size: 15 residues. The ends lost 4 bases at V and 4 bases at J; junction bases unmatched: 6. The CDR3 loop is CASSPGAGGYNEQFF. Here the CDR3 DNA reads TGCGCCAGCAGCCCAGGAGCGGGAGGATACAATGAGCAGTTCTTC.

This chain links TRBV11-2 with TRBJ2-3; tentative D call: TRBD1 (6 bases). CDR3 size: 15 residues. Germline CDR1 is SGHAT and CDR2 is FQNNGV. The V gene lost 6 bases and the J gene lost 2 bases, with 15 bases spanning the gap. The CDR3 sequence: CASRLQGPLTDTQYF. For the CDR3, the DNA is TGTGCCAGCAGATTGCAGGGGCCCCTCACAGATACGCAGTATTTT.

CDR3 nucleotide sequence: TGTGCCAGCAGTTACTCCTGGACAGGGACGGCCTACGAGCAGTACTTC. Its protein is CASSYSWTGTAYEQYF. The chain carries TRBV6-5 and TRBJ2-7; 8 bases fit TRBD1. The V and J ends lost 0 bases and 2 bases, in that order; junction bases with no gene match: 6. The CDR3 covers 16 residues. The germline V gene has CDR1 MNHEY and CDR2 SVGAGI.

The V gene is TRBV5-1, the J gene TRBJ2-1, with TRBD1 identical over 9 bases. Germline assignment: CDR1 SGHRS and CDR2 YFSETQ. This CDR3 is built from 16 residues. Germline trimming cut 4 bases from V and 7 bases from J; bases unmatched to any gene: 12. CDR3: CASSLQGTGFTNEQFF. CDR3 sequence (DNA): TGCGCCAGCAGCCTTCAGGGGACAGGGTTTACAAATGAGCAGTTCTTC.

This chain connects TRBV13 to TRBJ2-3, with 10 bases fitting TRBD2. The CDR3 spans 18 residues. Germline V gene sequence: CDR1 PRHDT, CDR2 FYEKMQ (reference sequence). Losses at the gene ends were 2 bases for V and 5 bases for J; bases not matched to a gene: 13. In nucleotides, the CDR3 is TGTGCCAGCAGCTTAAGAGCTAGCGGGAGAAGACGAGGAGATACGCAGTATTTT. Its protein is CASSLRASGRRRGDTQYF.

This chain connects TRBV6-5 to TRBJ1-6, with 9 bases lining up with TRBD1. The length of the CDR3 is 15 residues. In germline, CDR1 is MNHEY, CDR2 SVGAGI. Trimming took 5 bases from V and 6 from J; bases not matched to a gene: 5. In DNA, the CDR3 is TGTGCCAGCAGTCGGGACAGGGCGGGTAATTCACCCCTCCACTTT. Protein: CASSRDRAGNSPLHF.

This clone was counted a few times. The chain combines TRBV7-8 with TRBJ2-2; a possible D gene is TRBD1 (5 bases). The CDR3 totals 15 residues. Germline CDR1 and CDR2: SGHVS and FQNEAQ. The germline V and J ends were trimmed by 8 bases and 4 bases, with 17 bases remaining between them. The CDR3 is CASPRQGSGTGELFF. Written as DNA, the CDR3 is TGTGCCAGCCCGAGGCAGGGATCGGGCACCGGGGAGCTGTTTTTT.

This chain joins TRBV9 and TRBJ2-2, with D possibly TRBD1 on 6 matching bases. Per the germline V gene, CDR1 is SGDLS and CDR2 is YYNGEE. This CDR3 has 15 amino acids. The V and J ends lost 7 bases and 6 bases respectively, with 19 bases between them. CDR3 in DNA: TGTGCCAGCCACAAAGGGGGACAAGGGTCCGGGGAGCTGTTTTTT. Translating gives CASHKGGQGSGELFF.

The rearrangement links TRBV5-6 to TRBJ1-1; TRBD1 might be the D (5 bases). V dropped 0 bases and J dropped 4 bases, with 13 bases sitting between them. CDR1 SGHDT and CDR2 YYEEEE come from the germline V gene. This CDR3 comprises 15 residues. The CDR3 nucleotides are TGTGCCAGCAGCTTGGTTCCAGGGTCATCCACTGAAGCTTTCTTT. Its protein is CASSLVPGSSTEAFF.

The chain has TRBV12-3 or TRBV12-4 and TRBJ1-6, with D hard to call. The CDR3 loop spans 13 amino acids. Trimming removed 0 bases at V and 9 bases at J, with 6 bases between. CDR3 sequence: CASSLATPSPLHF. CDR3 coding DNA: TGTGCCAGCAGTTTAGCGACACCTTCACCCCTCCACTTT.

The rearrangement uses TRBV28 and TRBJ2-4; D is uncertain. The germline V and J ends were trimmed by 6 bases and 1 base, with 7 bases remaining between them. The germline gives CDR1 MDHEN, CDR2 SYDVKM. The CDR3 consists of 13 residues. As DNA, the CDR3 is TGTGCCAGCAGAGCCCCGGCCAAAAACATTCAGTACTTC. Its translation: CASRAPAKNIQYF.